These 2 T cell receptor beta chains were sequenced from one sample in a study of type 1 regulatory T cells. These receptors have no known antigen. Points from the study as a whole: Compared with non-type 1 regulatory T cells, type 1 regulatory T cells showed a more restricted TCR repertoire.

A single record per CDR3 protein comes from TCRdb applying MiXCR to the reads. The table records around 64,000 distinct CDR3 sequences, around 20% of them present only once. The specimen sequenced was cultured type 1 regulatory T (Tr1) cells, either the whole culture or a sorted fraction (not recorded which). These receptors were taken from a human donor in good health.

Here the CDR3 DNA reads TGTGCCAGCAGTTTCCGGACCCCAGGGGGCGATACGCAGTATTTT. This encodes CASSFRTPGGDTQYF. The chain is built from TRBV6-2 or TRBV6-3 and TRBJ2-3, with 8 bases that match TRBD1. CDR3 length: 15 amino acids. After removal of 4 bases from V and 6 bases from J, the junction contained 9 bases not matched to a gene. The germline V gene has CDR1 MNHEY and CDR2 SVGEGT.

This clonotype was counted between two and nine times. V is TRBV5-1 and J is TRBJ2-3; 9 bases align to TRBD1. The length of the CDR3 is 14 residues. V dropped 4 bases and J dropped 3; count of bases not matched to a gene: 3. The germline V gene encodes CDR1 SGHRS and CDR2 YFSETQ. This chain's CDR3 is CASSNGQGTDTQYF. The CDR3 DNA is TGCGCCAGCAGCAACGGACAGGGGACAGATACGCAGTATTTT.